The entry below gives a single T cell receptor beta chain sequence along with its context. Original data processing: Cell counts per sample came from amplifying reference gene primers. Profiling relied on immunoSEQ multiplex PCR, and the TCRdb table lists in-frame clones only, not all of them. V and J calls and clone size are as listed in that table; D and trimming were resolved from the DNA. The sample lists 57,000 or so clones; roughly 80% were seen once. The CDR3 extends over 15 amino acids. Per the germline V gene, CDR1 is KGHDR and CDR2 is SFDVKD. V was clipped by 4 bases and J by 5 bases, with 16 bases between them. The data originate from a study of blood T cell repertoires in COVID-19. Across the whole study: Researchers got acute and convalescent COVID-19 samples from the United States, Italy and Spain. T cells, B-cell-depleted T cells, or PBMCs supplied cDNA or gDNA.

What was sequenced was peripheral blood. The clonotype originates from a man in his sixties with acute or convalescent COVID-19. This rearrangement joins TRBV24-1 to TRBJ2-5; a possible D gene is TRBD1 (5 bases). The CDR3 DNA sequence: TGTGCCACCAGTGACCTACAGGCAGCGAAGGAGACCCAGTACTTC. This encodes CATSDLQAAKETQYF.